The 26 T cell receptor beta chains below come from one sample, sequenced in a study of OX40 agonist ivuxolimab in advanced cancers. Clones were sequenced by immunoSEQ multiplex PCR, and TCRdb holds only the in-frame ones, with some missing. Of about 81,000 clones in the sample, 88% were seen once. Sequencing was performed on CD4+ or CD8+ T cells sorted from blood, taken in a trial of the OX40 agonist ivuxolimab. The receptors stem from an adult with an advanced solid tumor such as melanoma, head and neck, liver or kidney cancer.

The V gene is TRBV18, the J gene TRBJ2-7; weak D call: TRBD2 (7 bases). V was pared by 6 bases and J by 4 bases, with 22 bases between. Germline lookup yields CDR1 KGHSH and CDR2 LQKENI. The CDR3 totals 16 residues. The CDR3 DNA is TGTGCCAGCTCGAAAACTAGTGGGGGGGCGCTTTACGAGCAGTACTTC. It translates to CASSKTSGGALYEQYF.

This chain links TRBV6-6 with TRBJ2-7; D possibly corresponds to TRBD2 (5 bases). Trimming took off 0 bases at V and 7 bases at J, with 13 bases between the two ends. CDR1 and CDR2 from the germline V gene are MNHNY and SVGAGI (reference sequence). CDR3 length: 14 residues. CDR3 DNA: TGTGCCAGCAGTTACTCGAGAGGGCTGGGGGAGCAGTACTTC. Translation: CASSYSRGLGEQYF.

The chain combines TRBV4-1 with TRBJ2-3, with D perhaps given as TRBD1 or TRBD2 (5 bases each). The CDR3 is made up of 16 amino acids. Germline values: CDR1 MGHRA, CDR2 YSYEKL. The germline V and J ends were trimmed by 0 bases and 1 base, with 11 bases remaining between them. CDR3 residues: CASSQEIGAGTDTQYF. In DNA form, the CDR3 reads TGCGCCAGCAGCCAAGAGATCGGGGCCGGCACAGATACGCAGTATTTT.

There are a few counts of this clone. The chain is built from TRBV19 and TRBJ1-5, with D perhaps TRBD1 (5 bases). The CDR3 extends over 12 amino acids. The V gene lost 11 bases and the J gene lost 0 bases, with 8 bases spanning the gap. The germline CDR1 and CDR2 sequences are LNHDA and SQIVND (reference sequence). The DNA for the CDR3 is TGTGCCGGGGGTCTTAGCAATCAGCCCCAGCATTTT. Its protein is CAGGLSNQPQHF.

The chain has TRBV7-9 and TRBJ1-2; D uncertain. The CDR3 extends over 14 amino acids. Per germline, CDR1 SEHNR and CDR2 FQNEAQ (reference sequence). Trimming removed 5 bases from V and 4 bases from J, with 14 bases in between. This chain's CDR3 is CASSHSKDGYGYTF. DNA of the CDR3: TGTGCCAGCAGCCATTCAAAGGACGGCTATGGCTACACCTTC. The full variable domain, its missing parts supplied by reference TRBV7-9 and TRBJ1-2, is DTGVSQNPRHKITKRGQNVTFRCDPISEHNRLYWYRQTLGQGPEFLTYFQNEAQLEKSRLLSDRFSAERPKGSFSTLEIQRTEQGDSAMYLCASSHSKDGYGYTFGSGTRLTVV.

The chain joins TRBV19 to TRBJ1-6; D is undetermined. V was shortened by 5 bases and J by 10 bases, with 9 bases between the two germline ends. Germline V CDR1 and CDR2: LNHDA, SQIVND (reference sequence). The CDR3 totals 12 residues. This CDR3 is CASSPAGSPLHF. The CDR3 region has the DNA TGTGCCAGTAGTCCCGCGGGATCACCCCTCCACTTT.

This rearrangement joins TRBV27 to TRBJ2-1; 8 positions agree with TRBD2. Per the germline V gene, CDR1 is MNHEY and CDR2 is SMNVEV (reference sequence). Trimming removed 2 bases from V and 3 bases from J; junction bases left unmatched: 3. The CDR3 is 15 amino acids. The CDR3 spells CASSLAGGLYNEQFF. CDR3 in DNA: TGTGCCAGCAGTTTAGCGGGGGGCCTCTACAATGAGCAGTTCTTC.

The rearrangement joins TRBV7-2 to TRBJ2-7; 8 nucleotides align to TRBD1. The V segment lost 4 bases and the J segment 5 bases; nucleotides outside the gene matches: 7. The germline gives CDR1 SGHTA, CDR2 FQGNSA. CDR3 length: 14 residues. CDR3 amino acids: CASSSGTGGHEQYF. CDR3 coding DNA: TGTGCCAGCAGCTCCGGTACAGGGGGACACGAGCAGTACTTC.

The CDR3 region has the DNA TGCGCCAGCAGCCTACTGGGACAGGGAGGATCTGAGCAGTTCTTC. It encodes CASSLLGQGGSEQFF. The J gene is TRBJ2-1, the V gene TRBV5-1; 9 bases are a match to TRBD1. Germline CDR1 is SGHRS and CDR2 is YFSETQ. The CDR3 has 15 amino acids. V was pared by 4 bases and J by 9 bases, with 11 bases of the junction left unmatched.

This chain uses TRBV5-1 with TRBJ1-3; possible D gene TRBD1, 5 bases. The ends were cut back, 4 bases at V and 7 bases at J, with 24 bases in the middle. The CDR3 consists of 17 residues. Germline lookup yields CDR1 SGHRS and CDR2 YFSETQ. The CDR3 sequence is CASSQALGVDFGNTIYF. Written as DNA, the CDR3 is TGCGCCAGCAGCCAGGCCCTAGGGGTCGATTTCGGGAACACCATATATTTT.

The chain uses TRBV11-2 and TRBJ1-5; 8 bases fit TRBD1. With 3 bases clipped from V and 4 bases from J, the junction kept 5 bases outside the gene matches. The CDR3 consists of 15 residues. The germline V gene encodes CDR1 SGHAT and CDR2 FQNNGV. The CDR3 bases are TGTGCCAGCAGCTTTTCTGGGGACAGGAATCAGCCCCAGCATTTT. It encodes CASSFSGDRNQPQHF.

CDR3 amino acids: CASSIGGANAYEQYF. As DNA, the CDR3 is TGTGCCAGTAGTATAGGTGGGGCGAATGCTTACGAGCAGTACTTC. This chain joins TRBV19 and TRBJ2-7; possibly TRBD1 for D (5 bases). The CDR3 length is 15 residues. Germline CDR1 LNHDA, CDR2 SQIVND (reference sequence). The V end was cut by 1 base, the J end by 4 bases, with 14 bases between. The full variable domain, rest sourced from reference TRBV19 and TRBJ2-7, is DGGITQSPKYLFRKEGQNVTLSCEQNLNHDAMYWYRQDPGQGLRLIYYSQIVNDFQKGDIAEGYSVSREKKESFPLTVTSAQKNPTAFYLCASSIGGANAYEQYFGPGTRLTVT.

On this clone itself: At the DNA level, this CDR3 is encoded by other sequences in the same sample as well. In DNA, the CDR3 is TGTGCCACCAGCAGAGATAGCTATGGCTACACCTTC. This gives the protein CATSRDSYGYTF. The chain links TRBV15 to TRBJ1-2, with no clear D. This CDR3 contains 12 residues. Germline values: CDR1 LNHNV, CDR2 YYDKDF (reference sequence). V shed 0 bases and J shed 4 bases, with 3 bases lying between them.

The chain is built from TRBV10-1 and TRBJ1-1; unclear D gene. The V gene's germline CDR1 is WNHNN and CDR2 SYGVQD (reference sequence). The CDR3 totals 14 residues. V lost 5 bases and J lost 3, with 13 bases in between. The DNA for the CDR3 is TGCGCCAGCAGTCGTGACGTGGCAGACACTGAAGCTTTCTTT. It encodes CASSRDVADTEAFF.

The V call is TRBV5-1, the J call TRBJ1-2; 7 bases map to TRBD1. Looked up from germline, CDR1 is SGHRS and CDR2 is YFSETQ. The CDR3 totals 13 residues. V lost 3 bases to trimming and J lost 4 bases; unmatched junction nucleotides: 3. CDR3 protein: CASSSDRVYGYTF. CDR3 in DNA: TGCGCCAGCAGCTCCGACAGGGTCTATGGCTACACCTTC.

The J gene is TRBJ1-3, the V gene TRBV6-1; 7 bases match TRBD1. V dropped 1 base and J dropped 0; count of bases not matched to a gene: 9. Germline assignment: CDR1 MNHNS and CDR2 SASEGT. The CDR3 loop spans 18 amino acids. This CDR3 is CASSEGWGQSSSGNTIYF. CDR3 coding DNA: TGTGCCAGCAGTGAAGGGTGGGGACAGTCCTCCTCTGGAAACACCATATATTTT.

The chain couples TRBV19 to TRBJ2-2, with D hard to call. Per the germline V gene, CDR1 is LNHDA and CDR2 is SQIVND (reference sequence). With 6 bases removed from V and 6 bases from J, the gap between germline ends came to 8 bases. CDR3 length: 12 residues. Written as DNA, the CDR3 is TGTGCCAGTAGCGTGGCGTCCGGGGAGCTGTTTTTT. Protein: CASSVASGELFF. The full variable domain, completed using reference TRBV19 and TRBJ2-2, is DGGITQSPKYLFRKEGQNVTLSCEQNLNHDAMYWYRQDPGQGLRLIYYSQIVNDFQKGDIAEGYSVSREKKESFPLTVTSAQKNPTAFYLCASSVASGELFFGEGSRLTVL.

The genes are TRBV5-1 and TRBJ1-4; 7 positions agree with TRBD1. The V gene end was trimmed by 4 bases and the J gene end by 8 bases; junction bases not matched to a gene: 8. CDR1 and CDR2 from the germline V gene are SGHRS and YFSETQ. CDR3 size: 14 residues. The chain's CDR3 is CASSPGQGGEKLFF. CDR3 sequence (DNA): TGCGCCAGCAGCCCTGGGCAGGGGGGAGAAAAACTGTTTTTT.

The chain is built from TRBV5-5 and TRBJ1-4; D perhaps matches TRBD1 (6 bases). Germline V gene sequence: CDR1 SGHKS, CDR2 YYEKEE (reference sequence). The CDR3 loop spans 14 amino acids. The ends were cut back, 4 bases at V and 7 bases at J, with 14 bases in the middle. CDR3 sequence: CASSPTGKGEKLFF. The CDR3 DNA follows: TGTGCCAGCAGCCCCACAGGGAAAGGTGAAAAACTGTTTTTT.

The rearrangement uses TRBV15 and TRBJ1-5; a possible D gene is TRBD1 (5 bases). The germline V gene encodes CDR1 LNHNV and CDR2 YYDKDF (reference sequence). The CDR3 is 17 amino acids. V was pared by 0 bases and J by 4 bases, with 16 bases between. The CDR3 DNA is TGTGCCACCAGCAGAGATCTGGGACGGATATTAAATCAGCCCCAGCATTTT. Translated, it gives CATSRDLGRILNQPQHF.

The genes are TRBV18 and TRBJ1-1; D remains ambiguous. The CDR3 consists of 15 residues. Per germline, CDR1 KGHSH and CDR2 LQKENI. V lost 2 bases and J lost 0, with 10 bases in between. CDR3 sequence (DNA): TGTGCCAGCTCACCAACTCAGAACCTGAACACTGAAGCTTTCTTT. This encodes CASSPTQNLNTEAFF.

The chain joins TRBV7-9 to TRBJ2-1; D tentatively fits TRBD1 or TRBD2 (5 bases each). Per the germline V gene, CDR1 is SEHNR and CDR2 is FQNEAQ (reference sequence). Trimming pared 5 bases from V and 9 bases from J, leaving 20 bases between. CDR3 length equals 15 residues. The CDR3 region is CASSRGGTVGVEQFF. The CDR3 coding sequence is TGTGCCAGCAGCCGAGGTGGGACGGTTGGGGTTGAGCAGTTCTTC. Supplemented by reference TRBV7-9 and TRBJ2-1, the full variable domain reads DTGVSQNPRHKITKRGQNVTFRCDPISEHNRLYWYRQTLGQGPEFLTYFQNEAQLEKSRLLSDRFSAERPKGSFSTLEIQRTEQGDSAMYLCASSRGGTVGVEQFFGPGTRLTVL.

The chain recombines TRBV6-1 with TRBJ2-7; D is perhaps TRBD1 (6 bases). V dropped 5 bases and J dropped 3 bases, with 17 bases sitting between them. The length of the CDR3 is 15 residues. Germline V gene sequence: CDR1 MNHNS, CDR2 SASEGT. This CDR3 is CASSPTGILSYEQYF. The CDR3 DNA reads as TGTGCCAGCAGTCCCACAGGGATATTGAGCTACGAGCAGTACTTC.

The chain is built from TRBV5-1 and TRBJ2-5; 11 nucleotides match TRBD1. The trim removed 4 bases at V and 1 base at J, leaving 3 bases unmatched. The CDR3 runs 15 residues. Germline values: CDR1 SGHRS, CDR2 YFSETQ. The CDR3 DNA sequence: TGCGCCAGCAGCGAAGGGACAGGGGGCCAAGAGACCCAGTACTTC. It translates to CASSEGTGGQETQYF.

The CDR3 region has the DNA TGTGCCAGCAGCCAAAAACAGGGTTATGGCTACACCTTC. Its protein is CASSQKQGYGYTF. This chain joins TRBV14 and TRBJ1-2; TRBD1 is a possible D gene (6 bases). Germline-derived CDR1 and CDR2 are SGHDN and FVKESK. The CDR3 is 13 amino acids. V lost 2 bases to trimming and J lost 5 bases, with 9 bases between them.

The chain employs TRBV18 and TRBJ2-5; D remains ambiguous. CDR1 KGHSH and CDR2 LQKENI come from the germline V gene. Trimming left V 6 bases short and J 5 bases short, with 4 bases between. The CDR3 is 10 amino acids. CDR3 amino acids: CASSGETQYF. In DNA, the CDR3 is TGTGCCAGCTCGGGTGAGACCCAGTACTTC.